This entry is about one T cell receptor beta chain. This clone was recorded only once. It has no known antigen specificity. It has no much larger one-base neighbor in the sample; base qualities were not kept. The sample is drawn from a study of control samples from healthy donors and cancer patients (dated by TCRdb to 2018 to 2021). Library preparation was by the immunoSEQ multiplex PCR assay. Not all clones reach the TCRdb copy of this immuneACCESS table, which keeps in-frame sequences only. Checked studies attribute under half of the gap to unresolved V genes and leave the rest unexplained. This sample comprises 110,000 to 150,000 clones, approximately 92% of them detected only once. 11% of the sample belongs to the ten largest clones. V is cut by 4 bases and J by 6 bases, and the space between the germline ends is 13 bases. Sequences SGDLS (CDR1) and YYNGEE (CDR2) are obtained from the germline V gene. The CDR3 holds 13 amino acids from the cysteine to the phenylalanine. Here the CDR3 DNA is all that survives: 39 bases in frame from base 1.

Sequenced sample: blood. The TCR sequence derives from a young man in good health. The rearranged chain carries TRBV9 and TRBJ2-5, with a weak D call of TRBD1 (6 bases match). The sequence in DNA is TGTGCCAGCAGCAAAACAGGGTGGAAGACCCAGTACTTC. The translation is CASSKTGWKTQYF.